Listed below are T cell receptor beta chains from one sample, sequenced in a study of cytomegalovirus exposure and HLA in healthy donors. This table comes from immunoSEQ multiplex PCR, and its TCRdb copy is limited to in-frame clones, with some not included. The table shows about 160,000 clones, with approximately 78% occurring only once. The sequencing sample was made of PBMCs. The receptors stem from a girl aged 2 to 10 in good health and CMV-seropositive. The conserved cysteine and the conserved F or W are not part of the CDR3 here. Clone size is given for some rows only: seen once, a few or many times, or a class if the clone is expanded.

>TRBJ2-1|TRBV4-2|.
ASSQEPGGSYNEQF
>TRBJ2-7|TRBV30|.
AGGVHEQY
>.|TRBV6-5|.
ASSYSQGAPDEQY
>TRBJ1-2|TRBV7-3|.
ATGGSSGYT
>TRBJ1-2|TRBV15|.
ATSEGSNYGYT
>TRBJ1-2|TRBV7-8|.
ASSLGGGAYGYT
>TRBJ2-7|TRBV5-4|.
ASSGGGLAGAYEQY
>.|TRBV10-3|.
AISEPGGLAGSEQY
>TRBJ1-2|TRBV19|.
ASKQPYGYT
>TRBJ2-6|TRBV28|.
ASRSQGSGANVLT
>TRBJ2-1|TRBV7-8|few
ASSLTSGFSYNEQF
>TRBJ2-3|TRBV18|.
ASSPPGGVTDTQY
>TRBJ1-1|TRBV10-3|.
AINKQGLNTEAF
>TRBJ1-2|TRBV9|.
ASSPSGTDYGYT
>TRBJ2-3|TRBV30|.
AWSGAGVTDTQY
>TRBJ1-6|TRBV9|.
ASSPRTAFNSPLH
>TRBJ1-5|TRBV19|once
ASRGRGRGDQPQH
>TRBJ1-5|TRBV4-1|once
ASSQAAQSNQPQH
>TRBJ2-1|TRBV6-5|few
ASSYGGRGSRQF
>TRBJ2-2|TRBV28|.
ATGLAGLGVVGELF
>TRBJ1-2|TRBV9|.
ASSATGTANYGYT
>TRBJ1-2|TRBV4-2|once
ASSYSGGRRYGYT
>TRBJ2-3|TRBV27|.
ASSRLAGGGDTQY
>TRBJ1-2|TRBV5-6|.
ASSQYGQGET
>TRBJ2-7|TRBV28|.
ASRDPTSNPYEQY
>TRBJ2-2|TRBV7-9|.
ATIEGGGNTGELF
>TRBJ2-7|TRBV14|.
ASSQERGESYEQY
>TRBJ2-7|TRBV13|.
ASSPRLVRYEQY
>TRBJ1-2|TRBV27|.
ASSWDGTGGLDGYT
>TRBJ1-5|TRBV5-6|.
ASSLLRTGVNQPQH
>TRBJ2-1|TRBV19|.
AASSGNYNEQF
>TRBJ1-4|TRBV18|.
ASSPPGGEKLF
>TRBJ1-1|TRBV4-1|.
ASSQNQQGGTEAF
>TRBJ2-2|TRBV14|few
ASSALLAGGPGELF
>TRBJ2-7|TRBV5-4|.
ASSRRDFYEQY
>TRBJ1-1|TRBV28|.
ASSSQMLLSDTEAF
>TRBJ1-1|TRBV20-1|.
SADRAEAF
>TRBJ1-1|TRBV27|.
ASSLFQGSYTEAF